Presented here are 29 T cell receptor beta chains from one specimen sequenced in a study of T cells after yellow fever vaccination. TCRdb redid the calling of the 5' RACE reads with MiXCR, one entry per CDR3 protein. The data contain more than 90,000 distinct CDR3 sequences, around 8.6% of them seen just once; the ten biggest clones take up approximately 24%. Sequenced here: CD8+ T cells sorted from PBMCs, sampled 45 days after the yellow fever booster vaccination. These receptors came from a man aged 25-45 years who received the YFV17D yellow fever vaccine.

This clonotype was counted a few times. This rearrangement joins TRBV7-9 to TRBJ2-1; TRBD2 agrees at 12 bases. The CDR3 loop spans 17 amino acids. V shed 4 bases and J 9 bases; nucleotides not matched to a gene: 13. CDR1 SEHNR and CDR2 FQNEAQ come from the germline V gene (reference sequence). For the CDR3, the DNA is TGTGCCAGCAGCTACTACTCTAGCGGGAGGGGATTAGGTGAGCAGTTCTTC. This encodes CASSYYSSGRGLGEQFF.

The J gene is TRBJ1-5, the V gene TRBV7-9; D gene ambiguous. This CDR3 is 16 amino acids long. Germline CDR1 reads SEHNR; CDR2 reads FQNEAQ (reference sequence). V was trimmed by 2 bases and J by 0 bases, leaving 11 bases between them. The DNA of the CDR3 is TGTGCCAGCAGCTTATACGCCCCTCTTAGCAATCAGCCCCAGCATTTT. Translated: CASSLYAPLSNQPQHF. The entire variable domain, with the rest obtained from reference TRBV7-9 and TRBJ1-5, is as follows: DTGVSQNPRHKITKRGQNVTFRCDPISEHNRLYWYRQTLGQGPEFLTYFQNEAQLEKSRLLSDRFSAERPKGSFSTLEIQRTEQGDSAMYLCASSLYAPLSNQPQHFGDGTRLSIL.

This clonotype occurred many times. CDR3 nucleotide sequence: TGTGCCAGCAGTTTTATGGGGGGTCAAGAGACCCAGTACTTC. Translation: CASSFMGGQETQYF. The J gene is TRBJ2-5, the V gene TRBV12-3 or TRBV12-4; perhaps TRBD2 as D (6 bases). This CDR3 comprises 14 residues. Trimming removed 3 bases at V and 2 bases at J, with 10 bases between.

This clonotype was detected ten times or more. V and J are TRBV7-9 and TRBJ2-1, with D unclear. The CDR3 loop spans 15 amino acids. V was pared by 1 base and J by 6 bases, with 13 bases between. CDR1 is SEHNR, CDR2 FQNEAQ, per germline (reference sequence). The CDR3 DNA is TGTGCCAGCAGCTTAGGTTCCCCGCGAACCAATGAGCAGTTCTTC. It is translated as CASSLGSPRTNEQFF.

The chain recombines TRBV29-1 with TRBJ2-3; D is possibly TRBD2 (5 bases). This CDR3 comprises 14 residues. CDR1 and CDR2 (germline): SQVTM, ANQGSEA. The V end was cut by 5 bases, the J end by 9 bases, with 21 bases between. The CDR3 protein is CSVSGSAVADTQYF. CDR3 sequence (DNA): TGCAGCGTTTCGGGGAGTGCAGTGGCGGACACGCAGTATTTT.

This clonotype was detected ten times or more. This chain uses TRBV11-2 with TRBJ2-3; tentative D call: TRBD2 (5 bases). Trimming took off 5 bases at V and 2 bases at J, with 8 bases between the two ends. This CDR3 has 13 residues. Germline values: CDR1 SGHAT, CDR2 FQNNGV. The CDR3 DNA reads as TGTGCCAGCAGCCTCGGGGACACAGATACGCAGTATTTT. Protein: CASSLGDTDTQYF.

This clonotype has at least ten counts. V is TRBV29-1 and J is TRBJ2-2; D perhaps matches TRBD1 (6 bases). The germline V gene encodes CDR1 SQVTM and CDR2 ANQGSEA. The CDR3 extends over 14 amino acids. V was cut by 7 bases and J by 1 base, with 13 bases left in between. This CDR3 reads CSARGTQNTGELFF. DNA for the CDR3: TGCAGCGCCCGAGGGACACAGAACACCGGGGAGCTGTTTTTT.

This clonotype was counted at least ten times. The V gene is TRBV2, the J gene TRBJ2-1, with D perhaps assigned TRBD1 or TRBD2 (5 bases each). In germline, CDR1 is SNHLY, CDR2 FYNNEI. V dropped 3 bases and J dropped 6 bases, with 18 bases sitting between them. This CDR3 has 16 amino acids. The CDR3 protein is CASSDSRGYRGNEQFF. CDR3 DNA sequence: TGTGCCAGCAGTGACTCTCGGGGCTATAGGGGCAATGAGCAGTTCTTC. Supplemented by reference TRBV2 and TRBJ2-1, the full variable domain reads EPEVTQTPSHQVTQMGQEVILRCVPISNHLYFYWYRQILGQKVEFLVSFYNNEISEKSEIFDDQFSVERPDGSNFTLKIRSTKLEDSAMYFCASSDSRGYRGNEQFFGPGTRLTVL.

The sample holds many counts of this clonotype. The CDR3 here is CASSLAGGGSYNEQFF. As DNA, the CDR3 is TGTGCCAGCAGTTTGGCGGGAGGGGGCTCCTACAATGAGCAGTTCTTC. V and J are TRBV28 and TRBJ2-1; 9 nucleotides match TRBD2. The V gene's germline CDR1 is MDHEN and CDR2 SYDVKM. The CDR3 is 16 amino acids. The trim removed 3 bases at V and 0 bases at J, leaving 3 bases unmatched.

This clonotype appeared a few times. The V call is TRBV27, the J call TRBJ1-1, with D maybe TRBD1 (5 bases). CDR1 is MNHEY, CDR2 SMNVEV, per germline (reference sequence). This CDR3 comprises 14 residues. V shed 3 bases and J shed 1 base, with 9 bases lying between them. The CDR3 DNA reads as TGTGCCAGCAGTTTGCAGGGTGGGAACACTGAAGCTTTCTTT. It translates to CASSLQGGNTEAFF.

The table lists this clonotype with many counts. This chain joins TRBV5-1 and TRBJ2-1, with D maybe TRBD1 (6 bases). Trimming shortened V by 3 bases and J by 8 bases, and 15 bases separated the two germline ends. CDR1 is SGHRS, CDR2 YFSETQ, per germline. The CDR3 runs 14 residues. The CDR3 protein is CASSSITGSYEQFF. Written as DNA, the CDR3 is TGCGCCAGCAGCTCAATAACAGGGAGCTATGAGCAGTTCTTC.

At least ten counts were recorded for this clonotype. CDR3 bases: TGTGCCAGCACAGCGCCGGCTGAAAAACTGTTTTTT. Amino acids: CASTAPAEKLFF. J is TRBJ1-4 and V is TRBV12-3 or TRBV12-4; D gene ambiguous. V was trimmed by 7 bases and J by 7 bases, leaving 10 bases between them. The CDR3 has 12 residues.

The V and J genes are TRBV12-5 and TRBJ2-2; TRBD2 aligns across 11 bases. The germline CDR1 and CDR2 sequences are LGHNT and FRNRAP. Losses at the gene ends were 3 bases for V and 6 bases for J; bases not matched to a gene: 6. This CDR3 is built from 16 residues. The DNA of the CDR3 is TGTGCTAGTGGTTTCCTAGCGGGAGGAAACGCCGGGGAGCTGTTTTTT. Its translation: CASGFLAGGNAGELFF.

This clonotype came up a few times. The chain recombines TRBV30 with TRBJ1-1, with D maybe TRBD1 (5 bases). This CDR3 spans 14 amino acids. From germline, CDR1 is GTSNPN and CDR2 SVGIG (reference sequence). V was clipped by 8 bases and J by 6 bases, with 22 bases between them. The CDR3 protein is CAGKPGTSRPEAFF. The CDR3 nucleotides are TGTGCCGGGAAACCGGGGACCTCTCGCCCTGAAGCTTTCTTT.

This clonotype was found many times. J is TRBJ2-1 and V is TRBV28; 13 bases match TRBD2. The CDR3 covers 15 residues. With V trimmed by 6 bases and J by 9 bases, 8 bases remained unmatched. Germline-derived CDR1 and CDR2 are MDHEN and SYDVKM. The CDR3: CASSTSGREVGEQFF. The CDR3 nucleotides read TGTGCCAGCAGCACTAGCGGGAGGGAAGTGGGTGAGCAGTTCTTC.

Comments on this clonotype: Since a much larger clone is just one base distant, this may be a read error. This rearrangement joins TRBV5-6 to TRBJ2-1, with a weak D call TRBD1 (6 bases). Germline values: CDR1 SGHDT, CDR2 YYEEEE. The CDR3 covers 13 residues. Trimming stripped 6 bases from V and 9 bases from J, with 16 bases between. The CDR3 region is CASNPILDSEQFF. DNA for the CDR3: TGTGCCAGCAACCCTATACTGGACAGTGAGCAGTTCTTC.

This clonotype was recorded at least ten times. CDR3 nucleotide sequence: TGTGCCAGCAGTTCTTTAGGGGGCGCAGATACGCAGTATTTT. Translated: CASSSLGGADTQYF. This chain joins TRBV6-5 and TRBJ2-3; 7 nucleotides agree with TRBD1. V was pared by 4 bases and J by 4 bases, with 5 bases of the junction left unmatched. From germline, CDR1 is MNHEY and CDR2 SVGAGI. CDR3 length: 14 amino acids.

This clonotype was detected many times. The rearrangement joins TRBV6-5 to TRBJ1-2; D gene ambiguous. Trimming cost V 5 bases and J 7 bases, with 20 bases left between them. This CDR3 comprises 15 residues. Per germline, CDR1 MNHEY and CDR2 SVGAGI. The CDR3 reads CASSNGVAAHSGYTF. CDR3 nucleotide sequence: TGTGCCAGCAGTAACGGGGTGGCGGCTCATAGTGGCTACACCTTC.

This clonotype was picked up many times. The CDR3 sequence: CASSFQPLEQFF. In nucleotides, the CDR3 is TGTGCCAGCAGCTTCCAGCCCCTAGAGCAGTTCTTC. The chain combines TRBV14 with TRBJ2-1; D not resolved. V was pared by 5 bases and J by 10 bases, with 12 bases between. The CDR3 is 12 residues long. Germline V gene sequence: CDR1 SGHDN, CDR2 FVKESK.

This clonotype was seen at least ten times. V and J are TRBV6-1 and TRBJ2-3, with D possibly TRBD2 on 5 matching bases. This CDR3 is built from 15 residues. V lost 7 bases, J lost 4 bases, and 18 bases lay in between. Germline V CDR1 and CDR2: MNHNS, SASEGT. CDR3 sequence reads: CASKEVELGADTQYF. CDR3 in DNA: TGTGCCAGCAAGGAGGTCGAGCTCGGGGCAGATACGCAGTATTTT.

This clonotype was found many times. J is TRBJ2-1 and V is TRBV28, with D perhaps TRBD2 (5 bases). Germline V gene lookup returns CDR1 MDHEN and CDR2 SYDVKM. V gave up 3 bases and J gave up 1 base, with 13 bases separating them. The CDR3 sequence is 16 residues long. For the CDR3, the DNA is TGTGCCAGCAGTTTCCTGGTGTCGGGGTCCTACAATGAGCAGTTCTTC. It encodes CASSFLVSGSYNEQFF.

J is TRBJ2-3 and V is TRBV4-1, with TRBD2 matching over 8 bases. This CDR3 is 17 amino acids long. V lost 2 bases and J lost 2; bases outside the gene matches: 9. Germline-derived CDR1 and CDR2 are MGHRA and YSYEKL. In DNA, the CDR3 is TGCGCCAGCAGCCAACCACCGGGACTAGAGTCCACAGATACGCAGTATTTT. Translated, it gives CASSQPPGLESTDTQYF.

The chain links TRBV20-1 to TRBJ2-7, with D perhaps matching TRBD1 or TRBD2 (5 bases each). Trimming removed 6 bases at V and 4 bases at J, with 22 bases between. This CDR3 region has 15 residues. Per the germline V gene, CDR1 is DFQATT and CDR2 is SNEGSKA (reference sequence). The CDR3 here is CSATRTITTGYEQYF. The DNA for the CDR3 is TGCAGTGCCACTAGGACAATAACAACGGGATACGAGCAGTACTTC.

This clonotype came up a few times. The V call is TRBV11-1, the J call TRBJ2-1, with 12 bases fitting TRBD2. V lost 5 bases to trimming and J lost 0 bases; unmatched junction nucleotides: 11. Per the germline V gene, CDR1 is SGHAT and CDR2 is FQDESV (reference sequence). CDR3 length: 19 amino acids. The CDR3 DNA is TGTGCCAGCAGCGTGAGTCCGGGACTAGCGGGCGGCTCCTACAATGAGCAGTTCTTC. This encodes CASSVSPGLAGGSYNEQFF.

This clonotype was counted only a few times. The chain has TRBV27 and TRBJ2-7; D uncertain. The germline V and J ends were trimmed by 6 bases and 2 bases, with 17 bases remaining between them. This CDR3 comprises 15 residues. Germline V gene lookup returns CDR1 MNHEY and CDR2 SMNVEV (reference sequence). The CDR3 bases are TGTGCCAGCAGCCTCACCGCTCCAGCGACCTACGAGCAGTACTTC. Its translation: CASSLTAPATYEQYF.

The rearrangement uses TRBV9 and TRBJ2-7, with TRBD1 identical over 10 bases. From germline, CDR1 is SGDLS and CDR2 YYNGEE. CDR3 length: 15 amino acids. The J segment lost 4 bases and the V segment lost 4 bases, leaving 8 bases of the junction unmatched. The DNA for the CDR3 is TGTGCCAGCAGCCCGGGACAGGGGACCGTGTACGAGCAGTACTTC. This codes for CASSPGQGTVYEQYF.

This clonotype came up many times. The chain couples TRBV28 to TRBJ2-3, with D maybe TRBD1 (5 bases). Trimming removed 11 bases from V and 8 bases from J, with 26 bases in between. The CDR3 spans 15 residues. The V gene's germline CDR1 is MDHEN and CDR2 SYDVKM. DNA for the CDR3: TGTGCCGTAGATCAGGCAGGGCCAATCTACGGTACGCAGTATTTT. This encodes CAVDQAGPIYGTQYF.

The rearrangement joins TRBV28 to TRBJ1-1, with D perhaps TRBD1 (6 bases). V lost 5 bases and J lost 4, with 14 bases in between. This CDR3 spans 14 amino acids. CDR1 and CDR2 from the germline V gene are MDHEN and SYDVKM. The CDR3 DNA reads as TGTGCCAGCAGTCCACCAGGGGACCCCACTGAAGCTTTCTTT. Protein: CASSPPGDPTEAFF.

This clonotype has at least ten counts. The chain joins TRBV7-2 to TRBJ2-2; 7 positions agree with TRBD1. Germline CDR1 is SGHTA and CDR2 is FQGNSA. With V trimmed by 3 bases and J by 3 bases, 7 bases remained unmatched. CDR3 length equals 16 residues. Here the CDR3 reads CASSFLDREYTGELFF. CDR3 coding DNA: TGTGCCAGCAGCTTCCTCGACAGGGAGTACACCGGGGAGCTGTTTTTT.